The 20 T cell receptor beta chains below were found in one sample sequenced in a study of human T cells and chemical hapten exposure. The time point is: pre-sensitization, week 0. Described treatment: therapeutic diphenylcyclopropenone sensitization with weekly scalp DPC. TCRdb ran MiXCR on the RACE reads and lists one entry per CDR3 protein. Of tens of thousands of distinct CDR3 sequences in the sample, roughly 12% are singletons; the top ten hold 4.5% to 7%. The sample here was whole blood, taken in connection with sensitization to the hapten diphenylcyclopropenone (DPC). Receptor source: a woman aged 30 to 39 with alopecia areata. Some clones in this sample may be carry-over from other donors' samples.

This clonotype was counted at least ten times. The J gene is TRBJ2-2, the V gene TRBV27; 7 nucleotides agree with TRBD2. The CDR3 runs 15 residues. The V gene's germline CDR1 is MNHEY and CDR2 SMNVEV (reference sequence). The V and J ends lost 3 bases and 2 bases, in that order; junction bases with no gene match: 3. CDR3 bases: TGTGCCAGCAGTTTTGGCGGGAGAAACACCGGGGAGCTGTTTTTT. Amino acids: CASSFGGRNTGELFF.

The CDR3 DNA sequence: TGTGCCAGTATTTGGACAGGGAACTATGGCTACACCTTC. This translates into CASIWTGNYGYTF. J is TRBJ1-2 and V is TRBV28; 8 nucleotides match TRBD1. Germline lookup yields CDR1 MDHEN and CDR2 SYDVKM. J was trimmed by 2 bases and V by 9 bases; bases with no gene match: 5. The length of the CDR3 is 13 residues.

The table lists this clonotype with many counts. The V and J genes are TRBV4-3 and TRBJ1-3; 8 bases align to TRBD1. The length of the CDR3 is 14 residues. CDR1 LGHNA and CDR2 YSLEER come from the germline V gene. V lost 2 bases to trimming and J lost 7 bases; unmatched junction nucleotides: 4. The CDR3, as DNA: TGCGCCAGCAGCCAATCGACAGGGGAGAACACCATATATTTT. Its translation is CASSQSTGENTIYF.

In DNA, the CDR3 is TGTGCCAGCCGGGCTAGCGGCTACAATGAGCAGTTCTTC. This encodes CASRASGYNEQFF. This chain connects TRBV6-2 or TRBV6-3 to TRBJ2-1; 7 bases align to TRBD2. Germline V gene sequence: CDR1 MNHEY, CDR2 SVGEGT. The ends lost 8 bases at V and 3 bases at J; junction bases unmatched: 4. This CDR3 has 13 amino acids.

This clonotype was seen only a few times. The chain recombines TRBV21-1 with TRBJ1-1. TRBV21-1 is a pseudogene. CDR3 length: 12 residues. The chain's CDR3 is CASSKEWPEAFF. In nucleotides, the CDR3 is TGTGCCAGCAGCAAAGAATGGCCTGAAGCTTTCTTT.

This clonotype was detected a few times. Sequence at one end of the junction differs from germline and may be a read error. The chain links TRBV29-1 to TRBJ2-7; TRBD1 matches 7 bases. In germline, CDR1 is SQVTM, CDR2 ANQGSEA. This CDR3 spans 11 amino acids. CDR3 in DNA: TGCAGCGTTTTCGACAGGGACGGTGCGGTCTTC. It is translated as CSVFDRDGAVF.

The chain uses TRBV28 and TRBJ1-4; D is undetermined. The CDR3 has 11 residues. Germline CDR1 MDHEN, CDR2 SYDVKM. The ends were cut back, 2 bases at V and 11 bases at J, with 6 bases in the middle. The CDR3: CASSLGGKLFF. CDR3 coding DNA: TGTGCCAGCAGTTTAGGTGGGAAACTGTTTTTT.

CDR3 in amino acids: CASRVPGLHSPLHF. The DNA of the CDR3 is TGTGCCAGCAGGGTCCCAGGGTTGCATTCACCCCTCCACTTT. The chain couples TRBV2 to TRBJ1-6, with TRBD1 as a possible D gene (5 bases). This CDR3 is 14 amino acids long. Germline V gene data show CDR1 as SNHLY and CDR2 as FYNNEI. V was shortened by 6 bases and J by 8 bases, with 14 bases between the two germline ends.

This clonotype was seen a handful of times. This rearrangement joins TRBV29-1 to TRBJ2-2; weak D call: TRBD2 (6 bases). V lost 5 bases and J lost 5, with 9 bases in between. This CDR3 has 12 residues. The V gene's germline CDR1 is SQVTM and CDR2 ANQGSEA. The CDR3 sequence: CSVRSGTGELFF. CDR3 sequence (DNA): TGCAGCGTTAGAAGCGGGACCGGGGAGCTGTTTTTT.

This clonotype occurred many times. The junction departs from germline at one end; a sequencing error may be responsible. The chain carries TRBV7-7 and TRBJ2-5; D possibly matches TRBD1 or TRBD2 (5 bases each). Germline V gene lookup returns CDR1 SSHAT and CDR2 FNYEAQ (reference sequence). The CDR3 totals 14 residues. In nucleotides, the CDR3 is TGTGCTAGCAGCTTAGTCGAGGGGTTCGAGACCCAGTACTTC. It encodes CASSLVEGFETQYF.

This clonotype was observed at least ten times. V and J are TRBV6-5 and TRBJ1-5; no firm D call. The CDR3 is made up of 11 amino acids. The germline gives CDR1 MNHEY, CDR2 SVGAGI. Trimming shortened V by 8 bases and J by 6 bases, and 8 bases separated the two germline ends. The CDR3 sequence is CASGNGQPQHF. CDR3 nucleotides: TGTGCCAGCGGGAATGGTCAGCCCCAGCATTTT.

This clonotype has a count of ten or more. One junction end does not reproduce the germline sequence, and a read error may be involved. The chain employs TRBV7-3 and TRBJ1-1; the D is unclear. This CDR3 is built from 13 residues. In germline, CDR1 is SGHTA, CDR2 FQGTGA. The CDR3 loop is CASSVTLNTEAFF. The CDR3, as DNA: TGTGCCAGCAGCGTAACCCTAAACACTGAAGCTTTCTTT. Full variable domain (remainder filled in from reference TRBV7-3 and TRBJ1-1): GAGVSQTPSNKVTEKGKYVELRCDPISGHTALYWYRQSLGQGPEFLIYFQGTGAADDSGLPNDRFFAVRPEGSVSTLKIQRTERGDSAVYLCASSVTLNTEAFFGQGTRLTVV.

This clonotype was detected many times. The chain employs TRBV6-2 or TRBV6-3 and TRBJ2-3; 12 positions match TRBD2. After removal of 4 bases from V and 4 bases from J, the junction contained 9 bases not matched to a gene. The CDR3 runs 17 residues. CDR1 and CDR2 from the germline V gene are MNHEY and SVGEGT. CDR3: CASSSRLAGAVADTQYF. Written as DNA, the CDR3 is TGTGCCAGCAGTTCCAGACTAGCGGGAGCCGTCGCAGATACGCAGTATTTT.

This clonotype was recorded many times. The DNA of the CDR3 is TGCAGTGCTGCTCCCGGACTGCCGGTCAATGAGCAGTTCTTC. Its translation is CSAAPGLPVNEQFF. The rearrangement links TRBV20-1 to TRBJ2-1; D possibly corresponds to TRBD2 (5 bases). Germline loops: CDR1 DFQATT, CDR2 SNEGSKA (reference sequence). This CDR3 region has 14 residues. Trimming left V 5 bases short and J 6 bases short, with 17 bases between.

This clonotype was detected only a few times. The chain carries TRBV6-5 and TRBJ2-7, with 9 bases lining up with TRBD1. The CDR3 has 13 amino acids. Germline trimming cut 7 bases from V and 2 bases from J; bases unmatched to any gene: 3. CDR1 is MNHEY and CDR2 is SVGAGI in the germline V gene. Here the CDR3 reads CASKGTGPYEQYF. The CDR3 DNA follows: TGTGCCAGCAAGGGGACAGGGCCCTACGAGCAGTACTTC.

This clonotype was detected many times. The chain combines TRBV5-1 with TRBJ2-2; D not resolved. With 1 base removed from V and 4 bases from J, the gap between germline ends came to 8 bases. The CDR3 runs 14 residues. CDR1 and CDR2 (germline): SGHRS, YFSETQ. CDR3 nucleotides: TGCGCCAGCAGCTTGATCGCAGGCACCGGGGAGCTGTTTTTT. It codes for CASSLIAGTGELFF.

In this sample, this clonotype turned up a few times. The V and J genes are TRBV29-1 and TRBJ2-1; D remains ambiguous. The CDR3 is 13 amino acids. Germline assignment: CDR1 SQVTM and CDR2 ANQGSEA. V was trimmed by 4 bases and J by 7 bases, leaving 14 bases between them. In DNA form, the CDR3 reads TGCAGCGTTGTTAGTTTTAATAGGAATGAGCAGTTCTTC. It encodes CSVVSFNRNEQFF.

Note on this clonotype: A much larger clone sits a single nucleotide away, making a read error possible. This CDR3 is missing its conserved last phenylalanine or tryptophan, likely due to a read error. The chain uses TRBV7-8 and TRBJ2-3; no reliable D call. Trimming removed 4 bases at V and 6 bases at J, with 20 bases between. In germline, CDR1 is SGHVS, CDR2 FQNEAQ. This CDR3 has 16 amino acids. The CDR3, as DNA: TGTGCCAGCAGCTCCTACCGGGCCCCGGGCTACGATACGCAGTATTAT. Translation: CASSSYRAPGYDTQYY.

This clonotype showed up many times. This rearrangement joins TRBV29-1 to TRBJ2-3; the match to TRBD2 covers 10 bases. V shed 7 bases, J shed 4 bases, and the junction held 11 bases outside the gene matches. The CDR3 runs to 15 residues. CDR1 and CDR2 from the germline V gene are SQVTM and ANQGSEA. The DNA for the CDR3 is TGCAGCGCCAACCCGGGACTAGCGTTGGCAGATACGCAGTATTTT. Its protein product is CSANPGLALADTQYF.

This clonotype was observed a handful of times. J is TRBJ1-2 and V is TRBV27; D gene unclear. Deletions cut 5 bases from V and 7 bases from J, with 8 bases between. CDR1 MNHEY and CDR2 SMNVEV come from the germline V gene (reference sequence). The CDR3 covers 11 residues. This CDR3 reads CASSGRSGYTF. In DNA, the CDR3 is TGTGCCAGCAGTGGGCGGAGTGGCTACACCTTC.